A selection of T cell receptor beta chains follows, all from one sample in a study of PD-1 blockade in mismatch repair-deficient tumors. Only in-frame clones appear in the TCRdb table, and some are missing; sequencing was by immunoSEQ multiplex PCR. The data show around 40,000 clones, with roughly 84% seen just once and 3.9% held by the top ten. Sequences were derived from peripheral blood, sampled 76 weeks after starting pembrolizumab. Source of these receptors: an adult with mismatch repair-deficient cancer. Each CDR3 is given with its conserved first and last residue. D genes are given only for firm matches. Where a row states a size, it is once, few, many or the class of an expanded clone; other rows omit it.

-,TRBJ2-7,TRBV6-1,medium-sized,CASRHRDPYEQYF,TGTGCCAGCAGACACAGGGATCCCTACGAGCAGTACTTC
-,TRBJ1-1,TRBV10-3,medium-sized,CAISTTGPDTEAFF,TGTGCCATCAGTACGACAGGCCCCGACACTGAAGCTTTCTTT
-,TRBJ1-1,TRBV11-2,-,CASSLTGTEAFF,TGTGCCAGCAGCTTAACCGGCACTGAAGCTTTCTTT
-,TRBJ2-1,TRBV30,-,CAWSVRGNEQFF,TGTGCCTGGAGTGTACGGGGGAATGAGCAGTTCTTC
-,TRBJ2-5,TRBV7-2,-,CASSERGTQYF,TGTGCCAGCAGCGAAAGAGGGACCCAGTACTTC
TRBD1,TRBJ1-4,TRBV7-9,few,CASSFLTGGNEKLFF,TGTGCCAGCAGTTTCCTGACAGGGGGCAATGAAAAACTGTTTTTT
-,TRBJ1-5,TRBV4-2,-,CASSQGGPNQPQHF,TGTGCCAGCAGCCAAGGCGGACCCAACCAGCCCCAGCATTTT
-,TRBJ1-1,TRBV9,-,CASRTYNLEAFF,TGTGCCAGCAGAACTTACAACCTAGAAGCTTTCTTT
-,TRBJ2-1,TRBV15,-,CATSSSLAGPYNEQFF,TGTGCCACCAGCAGTTCCCTAGCAGGGCCATACAATGAGCAGTTCTTC
-,TRBJ2-1,TRBV6-1,-,CASSRVGNNEQFF,TGTGCCAGCAGCCGAGTGGGAAACAATGAGCAGTTCTTC
TRBD1,TRBJ2-2,TRBV28,once,CASIDGTGKLFF,TGTGCCAGCATTGATGGGACAGGGAAGCTGTTTTTT
TRBD1,TRBJ2-7,TRBV27,-,CASSPLGGQQALSYEQYF,TGTGCCAGCAGTCCTCTTGGGGGACAGCAAGCTCTCTCCTACGAGCAGTACTTC
TRBD2,TRBJ2-7,TRBV15,-,CATSDPGTRCEQYF,TGTGCCACCAGCGACCCGGGGACTAGGTGCGAGCAGTACTTC
TRBD2,TRBJ2-2,TRBV18,-,CASSPTSGFGTGELFF,TGTGCCAGCTCACCTACTAGCGGGTTCGGAACCGGGGAGCTGTTTTTT
TRBD1,TRBJ1-2,TRBV5-1,-,CASSLQQGYGYTF,TGCGCCAGCAGCTTACAACAGGGGTACGGCTACACCTTC
-,TRBJ1-1,TRBV9,-,CASSVGHTEAFF,TGTGCCAGCAGCGTAGGGCACACTGAAGCTTTCTTT